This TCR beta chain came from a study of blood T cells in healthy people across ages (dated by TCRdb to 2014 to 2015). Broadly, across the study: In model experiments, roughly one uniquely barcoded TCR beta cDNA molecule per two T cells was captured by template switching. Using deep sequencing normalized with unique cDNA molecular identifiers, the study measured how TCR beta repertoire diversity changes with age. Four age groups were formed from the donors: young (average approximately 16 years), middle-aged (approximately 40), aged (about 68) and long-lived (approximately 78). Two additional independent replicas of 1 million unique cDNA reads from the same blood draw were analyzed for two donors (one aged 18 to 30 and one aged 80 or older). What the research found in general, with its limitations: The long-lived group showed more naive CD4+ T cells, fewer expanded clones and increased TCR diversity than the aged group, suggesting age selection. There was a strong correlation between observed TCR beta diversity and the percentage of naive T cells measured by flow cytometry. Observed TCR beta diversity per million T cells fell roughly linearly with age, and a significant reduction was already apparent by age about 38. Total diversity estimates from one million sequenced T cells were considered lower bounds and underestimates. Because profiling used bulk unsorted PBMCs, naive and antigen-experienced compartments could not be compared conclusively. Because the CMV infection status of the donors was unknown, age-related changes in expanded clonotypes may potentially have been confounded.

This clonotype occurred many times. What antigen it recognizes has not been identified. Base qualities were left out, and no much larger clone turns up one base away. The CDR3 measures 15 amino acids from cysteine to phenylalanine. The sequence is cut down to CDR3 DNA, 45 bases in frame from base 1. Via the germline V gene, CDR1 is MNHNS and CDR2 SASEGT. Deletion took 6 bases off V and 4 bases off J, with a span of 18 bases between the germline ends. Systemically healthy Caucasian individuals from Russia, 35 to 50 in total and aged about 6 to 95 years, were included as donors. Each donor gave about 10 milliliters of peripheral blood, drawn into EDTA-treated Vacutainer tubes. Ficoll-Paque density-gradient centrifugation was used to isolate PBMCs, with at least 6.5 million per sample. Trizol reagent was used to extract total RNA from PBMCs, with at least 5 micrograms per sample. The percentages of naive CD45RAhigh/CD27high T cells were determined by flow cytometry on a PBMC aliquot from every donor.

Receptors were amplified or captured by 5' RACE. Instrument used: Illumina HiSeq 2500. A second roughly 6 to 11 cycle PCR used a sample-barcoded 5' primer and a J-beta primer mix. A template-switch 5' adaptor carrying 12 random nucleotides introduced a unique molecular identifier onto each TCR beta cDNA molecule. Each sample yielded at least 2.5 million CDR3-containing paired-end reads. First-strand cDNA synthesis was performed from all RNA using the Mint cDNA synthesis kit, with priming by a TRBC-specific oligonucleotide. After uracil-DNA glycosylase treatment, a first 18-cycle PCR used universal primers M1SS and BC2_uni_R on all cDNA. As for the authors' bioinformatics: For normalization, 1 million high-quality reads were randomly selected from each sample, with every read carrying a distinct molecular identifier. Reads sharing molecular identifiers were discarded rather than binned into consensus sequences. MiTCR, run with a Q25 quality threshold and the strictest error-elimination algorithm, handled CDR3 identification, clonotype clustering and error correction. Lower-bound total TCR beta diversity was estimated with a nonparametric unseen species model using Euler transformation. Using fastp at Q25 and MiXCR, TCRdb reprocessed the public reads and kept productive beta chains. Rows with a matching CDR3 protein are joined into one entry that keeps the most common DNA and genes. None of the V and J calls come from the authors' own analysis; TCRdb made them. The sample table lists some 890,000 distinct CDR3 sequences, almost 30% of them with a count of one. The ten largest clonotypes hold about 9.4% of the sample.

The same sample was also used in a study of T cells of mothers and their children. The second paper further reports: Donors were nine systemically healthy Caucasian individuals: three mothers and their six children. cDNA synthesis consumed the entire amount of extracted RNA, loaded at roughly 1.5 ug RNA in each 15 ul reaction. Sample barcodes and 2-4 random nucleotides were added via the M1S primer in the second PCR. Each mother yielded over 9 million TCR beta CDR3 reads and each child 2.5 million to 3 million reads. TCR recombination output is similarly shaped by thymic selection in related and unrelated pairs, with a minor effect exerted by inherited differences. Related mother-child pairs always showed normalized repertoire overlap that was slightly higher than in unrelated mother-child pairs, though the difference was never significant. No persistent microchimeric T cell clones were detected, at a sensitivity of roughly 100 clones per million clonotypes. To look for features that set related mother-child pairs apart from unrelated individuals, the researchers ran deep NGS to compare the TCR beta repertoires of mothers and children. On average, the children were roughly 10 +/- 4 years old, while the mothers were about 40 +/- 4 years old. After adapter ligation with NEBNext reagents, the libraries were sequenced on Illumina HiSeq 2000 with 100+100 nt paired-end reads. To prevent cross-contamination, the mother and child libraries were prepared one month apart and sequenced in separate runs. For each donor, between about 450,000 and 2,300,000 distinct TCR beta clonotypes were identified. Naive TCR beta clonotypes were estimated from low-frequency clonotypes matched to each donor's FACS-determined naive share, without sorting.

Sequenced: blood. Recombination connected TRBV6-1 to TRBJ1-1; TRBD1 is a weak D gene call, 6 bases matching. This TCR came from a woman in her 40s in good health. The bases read TGTGCCAGCAGGATCCCCGGGGGCTGGACCACTGAAGCTTTCTTT. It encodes CASRIPGGWTTEAFF.